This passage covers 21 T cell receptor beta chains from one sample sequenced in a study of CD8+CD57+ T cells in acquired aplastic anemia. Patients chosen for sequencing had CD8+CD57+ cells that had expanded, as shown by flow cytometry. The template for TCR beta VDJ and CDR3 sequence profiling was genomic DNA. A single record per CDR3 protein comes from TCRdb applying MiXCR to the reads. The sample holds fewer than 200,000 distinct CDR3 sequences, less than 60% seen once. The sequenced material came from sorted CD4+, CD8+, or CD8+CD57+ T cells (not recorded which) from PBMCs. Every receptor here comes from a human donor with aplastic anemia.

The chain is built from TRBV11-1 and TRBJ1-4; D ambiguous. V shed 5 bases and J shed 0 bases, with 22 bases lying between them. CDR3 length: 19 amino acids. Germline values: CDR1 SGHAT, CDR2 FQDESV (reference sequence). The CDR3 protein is CASSTGISPLYSTNEKLFF. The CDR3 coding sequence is TGTGCCAGCAGCACCGGAATATCCCCGCTTTACTCAACTAATGAAAAACTGTTTTTT.

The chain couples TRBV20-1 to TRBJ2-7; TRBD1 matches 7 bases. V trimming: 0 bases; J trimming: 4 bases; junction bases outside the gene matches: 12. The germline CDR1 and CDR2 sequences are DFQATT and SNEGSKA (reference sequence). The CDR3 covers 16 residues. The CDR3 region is CSARDHLGDSGYEQYF. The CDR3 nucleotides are TGCAGTGCTAGAGACCACCTGGGGGACAGCGGATACGAGCAGTACTTC.

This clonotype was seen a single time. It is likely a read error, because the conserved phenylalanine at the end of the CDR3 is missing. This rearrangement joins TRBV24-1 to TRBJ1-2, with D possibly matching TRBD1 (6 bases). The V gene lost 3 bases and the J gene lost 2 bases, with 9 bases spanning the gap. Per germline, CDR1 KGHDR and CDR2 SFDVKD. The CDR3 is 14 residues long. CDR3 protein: CATSDTGRNYGYTY. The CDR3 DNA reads TGTGCCACCAGTGATACAGGGAGGAACTATGGCTACACCTAC.

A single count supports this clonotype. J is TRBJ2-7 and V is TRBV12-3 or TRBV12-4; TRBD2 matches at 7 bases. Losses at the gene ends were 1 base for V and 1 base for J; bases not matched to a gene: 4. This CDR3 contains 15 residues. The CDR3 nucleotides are TGTGCCAGCAGTTTAGGTTTAGCGGGTTCCTACGAGCAGTACTTC. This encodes CASSLGLAGSYEQYF.

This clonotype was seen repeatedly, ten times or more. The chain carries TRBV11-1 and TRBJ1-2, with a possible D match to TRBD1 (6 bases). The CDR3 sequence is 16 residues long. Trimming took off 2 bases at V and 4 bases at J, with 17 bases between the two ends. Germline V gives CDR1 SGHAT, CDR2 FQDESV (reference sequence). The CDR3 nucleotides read TGTGCCAGCAGCTTATCGGTCGTGGGGGCCTCCTATGGCTACACCTTC. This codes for CASSLSVVGASYGYTF.

CDR3 sequence: CATSDSSGTHNEQFF. In DNA, the CDR3 is TGTGCCACCAGTGATTCTAGCGGGACCCACAATGAGCAGTTCTTC. The rearrangement links TRBV24-1 to TRBJ2-1, with 9 bases identical to TRBD2. The V segment lost 2 bases and the J segment 5 bases; nucleotides outside the gene matches: 3. Per the germline V gene, CDR1 is KGHDR and CDR2 is SFDVKD. This CDR3 has 15 residues.

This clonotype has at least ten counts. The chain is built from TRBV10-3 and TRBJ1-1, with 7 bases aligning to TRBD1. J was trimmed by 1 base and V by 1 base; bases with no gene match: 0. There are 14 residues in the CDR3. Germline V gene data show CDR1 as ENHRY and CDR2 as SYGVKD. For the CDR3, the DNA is TGTGCCATCAGTGAGTACAGGGGGAACACTGAAGCTTTCTTT. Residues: CAISEYRGNTEAFF.

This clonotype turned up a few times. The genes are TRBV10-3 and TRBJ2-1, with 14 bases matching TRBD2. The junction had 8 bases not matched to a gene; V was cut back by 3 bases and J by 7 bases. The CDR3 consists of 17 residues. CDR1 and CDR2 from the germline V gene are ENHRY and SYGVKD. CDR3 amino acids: CAISDPSGLAGVNEQFF. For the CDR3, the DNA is TGTGCCATCAGTGACCCCTCGGGACTAGCGGGGGTGAATGAGCAGTTCTTC.

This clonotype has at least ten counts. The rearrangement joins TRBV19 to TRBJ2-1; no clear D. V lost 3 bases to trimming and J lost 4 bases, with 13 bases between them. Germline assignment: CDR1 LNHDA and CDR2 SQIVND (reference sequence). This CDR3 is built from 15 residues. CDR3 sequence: CASSISPSMYNEQFF. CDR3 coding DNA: TGTGCCAGTAGTATTTCCCCATCAATGTACAATGAGCAGTTCTTC.

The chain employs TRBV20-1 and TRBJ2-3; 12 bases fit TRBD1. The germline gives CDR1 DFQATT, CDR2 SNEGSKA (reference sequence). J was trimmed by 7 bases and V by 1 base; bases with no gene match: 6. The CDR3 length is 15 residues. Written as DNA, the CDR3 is TGCAGTGCTAGAGGACCGGGACAGGGGGCGAATACGCAGTATTTT. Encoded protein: CSARGPGQGANTQYF.

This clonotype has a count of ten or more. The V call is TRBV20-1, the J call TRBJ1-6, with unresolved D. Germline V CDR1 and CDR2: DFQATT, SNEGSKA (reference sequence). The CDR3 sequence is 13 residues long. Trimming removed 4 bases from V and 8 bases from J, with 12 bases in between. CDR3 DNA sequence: TGCAGTGCTAACCGGGTCTTAGATTCACCCCTCCACTTT. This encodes CSANRVLDSPLHF.

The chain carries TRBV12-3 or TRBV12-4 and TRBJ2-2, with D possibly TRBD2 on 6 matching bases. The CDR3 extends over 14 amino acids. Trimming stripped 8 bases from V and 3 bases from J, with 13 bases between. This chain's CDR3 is CASGASAYTGELFF. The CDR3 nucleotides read TGTGCCAGCGGGGCTAGCGCGTACACCGGGGAGCTGTTTTTT.

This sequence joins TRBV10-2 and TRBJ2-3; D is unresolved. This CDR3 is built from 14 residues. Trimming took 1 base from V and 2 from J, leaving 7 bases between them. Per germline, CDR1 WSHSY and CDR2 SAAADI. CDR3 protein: CASSEFRFTDTQYF. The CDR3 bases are TGCGCCAGCAGTGAGTTCAGATTCACAGATACGCAGTATTTT.

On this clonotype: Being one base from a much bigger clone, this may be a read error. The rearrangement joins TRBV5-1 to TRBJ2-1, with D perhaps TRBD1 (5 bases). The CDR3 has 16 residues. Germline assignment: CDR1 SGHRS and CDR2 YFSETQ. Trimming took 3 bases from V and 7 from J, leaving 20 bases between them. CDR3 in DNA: TGCGCCAGCAGCTACGACCCCAGGGTGGGCCAGAATGAGCAGTTCTTC. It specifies CASSYDPRVGQNEQFF. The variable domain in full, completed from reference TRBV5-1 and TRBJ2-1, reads KAGVTQTPRYLIKTRGQQVTLSCSPISGHRSVSWYQQTPGQGLQFLFEYFSETQRNKGNFPGRFSGRQFSNSRSEMNVSTLELGDSALYLCASSYDPRVGQNEQFFGPGTRLTVL.

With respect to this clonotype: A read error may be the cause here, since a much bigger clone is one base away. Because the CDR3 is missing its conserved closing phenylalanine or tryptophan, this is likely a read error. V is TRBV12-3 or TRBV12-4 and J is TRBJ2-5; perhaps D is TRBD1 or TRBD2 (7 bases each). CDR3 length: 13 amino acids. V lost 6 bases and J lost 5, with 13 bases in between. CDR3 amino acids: CASSRRGGETQYL. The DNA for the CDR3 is TGTGCCAGCAGCCGCAGGGGGGGGGAGACCCAGTACCTC.

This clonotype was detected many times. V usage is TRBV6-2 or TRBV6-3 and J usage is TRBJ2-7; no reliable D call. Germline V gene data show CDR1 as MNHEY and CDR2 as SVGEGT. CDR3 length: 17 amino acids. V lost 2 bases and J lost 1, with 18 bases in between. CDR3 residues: CASSYPSVGRISYEQYF. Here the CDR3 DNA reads TGTGCCAGCAGTTACCCTAGTGTTGGACGGATTTCCTACGAGCAGTACTTC.

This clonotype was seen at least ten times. DNA for the CDR3: TGTGCCAGCAGCCCCGCGGTTGGCAGCTATGGCTACACCTTC. The encoded protein is CASSPAVGSYGYTF. The chain joins TRBV9 to TRBJ1-2; D remains ambiguous. In germline, CDR1 is SGDLS, CDR2 YYNGEE. V lost 4 bases and J 4 bases, leaving 14 bases between the germline ends. This CDR3 has 14 amino acids. The full variable domain, rest sourced from reference TRBV9 and TRBJ1-2, is DSGVTQTPKHLITATGQRVTLRCSPRSGDLSVYWYQQSLDQGLQFLIQYYNGEERAKGNILERFSAQQFPDLHSELNLSSLELGDSALYFCASSPAVGSYGYTFGSGTRLTVV.

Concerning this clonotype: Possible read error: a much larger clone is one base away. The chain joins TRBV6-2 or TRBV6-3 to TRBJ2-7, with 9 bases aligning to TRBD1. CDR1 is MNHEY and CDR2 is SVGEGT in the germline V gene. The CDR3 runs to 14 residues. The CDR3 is CASSYEGDRDDQYF. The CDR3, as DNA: TGTGCCAGCAGTTACGAGGGGGACAGGGACGACCAGTACTTC.

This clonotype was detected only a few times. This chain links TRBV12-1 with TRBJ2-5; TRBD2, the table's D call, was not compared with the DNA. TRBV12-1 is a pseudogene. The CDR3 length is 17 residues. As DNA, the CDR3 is TGTGCCAGCAGACCTCCCCGACTAGCGGGGGGACAAGAGACCCAGTACTTC. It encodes CASRPPRLAGGQETQYF.

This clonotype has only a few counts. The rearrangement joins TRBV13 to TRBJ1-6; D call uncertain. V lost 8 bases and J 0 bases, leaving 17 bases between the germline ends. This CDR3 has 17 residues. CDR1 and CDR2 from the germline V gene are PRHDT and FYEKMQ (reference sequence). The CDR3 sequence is CASLFFKSSSYNSPLHF. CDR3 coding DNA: TGTGCCAGCCTTTTCTTCAAGTCGAGCTCCTATAATTCACCCCTCCACTTT.

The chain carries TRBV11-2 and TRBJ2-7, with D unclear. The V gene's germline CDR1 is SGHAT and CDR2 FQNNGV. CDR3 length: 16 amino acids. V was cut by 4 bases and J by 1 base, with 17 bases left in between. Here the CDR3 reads CASSWASRSGSYEQYF. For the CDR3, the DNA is TGTGCCAGCAGCTGGGCCTCCAGGTCTGGGTCCTACGAGCAGTACTTC. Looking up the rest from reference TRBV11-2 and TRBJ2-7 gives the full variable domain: EAGVAQSPRYKIIEKRQSVAFWCNPISGHATLYWYQQILGQGPKLLIQFQNNGVVDDSQLPKDRFSAERLKGVDSTLKIQPAKLEDSAVYLCASSWASRSGSYEQYFGPGTRLTVT.